The sequence of this TCR beta chain was determined in a study of human T cells and chemical hapten exposure. As for the study in general: Donors were sensitized with 2% DPC on the upper inner arm.

This clonotype was found a few times. The target antigen is unknown. Time point meaning: patch test 1, 2 weeks after DPC sensitization. Documented treatment: therapeutic diphenylcyclopropenone sensitization with weekly scalp DPC. The authors extracted total RNA from unfractionated whole blood. Overall study findings and caveats: DPC sensitization left the count of TCRs above 1 in 1000 unchanged.

Per the original methods: Samples ranged from about 20,000 to 750,000 TCRs, with a median of around 100,000. TCRdb reanalysed the RACE reads using MiXCR and keeps one entry per CDR3 protein. The V and J calls, along with clone size, are taken from TCRdb and not from the paper's own processing. The repertoire holds a few hundred thousand distinct CDR3 sequences, with around 5% as singletons. This sequence was found in a woman aged 45 to 65 with alopecia areata. Some clones in this sample may be carry-over from other donors' samples. The input for sequencing was whole blood, taken in connection with sensitization to the hapten diphenylcyclopropenone (DPC).

The CDR3 protein is CASRPEGVGTQYF. The CDR3 nucleotides read TGTGCCAGCAGGCCGGAGGGAGTCGGTACCCAGTACTTC. V and J are TRBV6-2 or TRBV6-3 and TRBJ2-5, with D possibly TRBD2 on 6 matching bases. Trimming removed 6 bases at V and 8 bases at J, with 16 bases between. From germline, CDR1 is MNHEY and CDR2 SVGEGT. This CDR3 spans 13 amino acids.